This entry lists 9 T cell receptor beta chains sequenced from one sample in a study of OX40 agonist ivuxolimab in advanced cancers. The data were produced by immunoSEQ multiplex PCR, yet TCRdb's version contains in-frame clones alone and is incomplete. The data hold 150,000 to 170,000 clones, with under 95% observed a single time. The starting material was CD4+ or CD8+ T cells sorted from blood, obtained in a trial of the OX40 agonist ivuxolimab. These receptor sequences come from an adult with an advanced solid tumor such as melanoma, head and neck, liver or kidney cancer.

The chain uses TRBV5-1 and TRBJ1-1, with D perhaps TRBD1 (6 bases). CDR1 is SGHRS and CDR2 is YFSETQ in the germline V gene. The CDR3 spans 13 residues. V was clipped by 6 bases and J by 1 base, with 10 bases between them. The CDR3 DNA sequence: TGCGCCAGCACCTACAGGGAGAACACTGAAGCTTTCTTT. This codes for CASTYRENTEAFF.

V and J are TRBV27 and TRBJ2-7; TRBD2 matches 9 bases. The CDR3 has 15 residues. Trimming cost V 6 bases and J 6 bases; bases outside gene matches: 12. Germline CDR1 and CDR2: MNHEY and SMNVEV (reference sequence). CDR3 sequence (DNA): TGTGCCAGCAGCCGCAATGGCGGGAGGGGACTCGAGCAGTACTTC. Amino acids: CASSRNGGRGLEQYF.

The chain carries TRBV18 and TRBJ1-5; D is unresolved. Between the trimmed V and J ends, which lost 2 bases and 4 bases, there was a span of 12 bases. Germline CDR1 and CDR2: KGHSH and LQKENI. The CDR3 consists of 15 residues. The CDR3 loop reads CASSPVGPPNQPQHF. The CDR3 region has the DNA TGTGCCAGCTCACCAGTAGGCCCACCAAATCAGCCCCAGCATTTT.

The CDR3 spells CASSPRGASNSPLHF. DNA of the CDR3: TGTGCCAGCTCACCACGGGGGGCGAGTAATTCACCCCTCCACTTT. This chain uses TRBV18 with TRBJ1-6; maybe TRBD1 (6 bases). V gave up 1 base and J gave up 6 bases, with 10 bases separating them. This CDR3 has 15 residues. Germline V CDR1 and CDR2: KGHSH, LQKENI. Variable domain in full (rest from reference TRBV18 and TRBJ1-6): NAGVMQNPRHLVRRRGQEARLRCSPMKGHSHVYWYRQLPEEGLKFMVYLQKENIIDESGMPKERFSAEFPKEGPSILRIQQVVRGDSAAYFCASSPRGASNSPLHFGNGTRLTVT.

CDR3 DNA sequence: TGCGCCAGCAGTAGGCAGGGCCCTTACTACGAGCAGTACTTC. It specifies CASSRQGPYYEQYF. This chain links TRBV10-2 with TRBJ2-7, with a weak D call TRBD1 (5 bases). Germline V lookup: CDR1 WSHSY, CDR2 SAAADI. Trimming took 5 bases from V and 3 from J, leaving 14 bases between them. The CDR3 spans 14 residues.

The rearrangement joins TRBV4-2 to TRBJ1-5; D is unresolved. V lost 4 bases to trimming and J lost 0 bases, with 10 bases between them. From germline, CDR1 is LGHNA and CDR2 YNFKEQ. This CDR3 is 15 amino acids long. CDR3 DNA sequence: TGTGCCAGCAGCCCCCAAATCGATAGCAATCAGCCCCAGCATTTT. This codes for CASSPQIDSNQPQHF.

The chain carries TRBV7-3 and TRBJ2-5; D is unclear. Germline V gene lookup returns CDR1 SGHTA and CDR2 FQGTGA. CDR3 length equals 13 residues. V was pared by 5 bases and J by 4 bases, with 11 bases between. CDR3 nucleotides: TGTGCCAGCAGCGCTAATACGGGAGAGACCCAGTACTTC. Translated, it gives CASSANTGETQYF.

The chain has TRBV7-3 and TRBJ1-2, with 7 positions matching TRBD1. CDR3 length equals 12 residues. Germline CDR1 reads SGHTA; CDR2 reads FQGTGA. V was pared by 2 bases and J by 7 bases, with 1 base of the junction left unmatched. CDR3 in amino acids: CASSLGQVGYTF. The DNA for the CDR3 is TGTGCCAGCAGCTTAGGACAGGTTGGCTACACCTTC.

The V gene is TRBV19, the J gene TRBJ1-2, with 7 positions matching TRBD1. Germline V gives CDR1 LNHDA, CDR2 SQIVND (reference sequence). Trimming at V came to 8 bases and at J to 4 bases, leaving 13 bases not matched to a gene. CDR3 length: 15 residues. The CDR3: CASGPGQRIFYGYTF. As DNA, the CDR3 is TGTGCCAGTGGGCCGGGACAGCGGATCTTCTATGGCTACACCTTC. Full variable domain (rest looked up from reference TRBV19 and TRBJ1-2): DGGITQSPKYLFRKEGQNVTLSCEQNLNHDAMYWYRQDPGQGLRLIYYSQIVNDFQKGDIAEGYSVSREKKESFPLTVTSAQKNPTAFYLCASGPGQRIFYGYTFGSGTRLTVV.